This TCR beta chain emerged from a study of blood T cell repertoires in COVID-19. Looking at the study overall: Both acute and convalescent COVID-19 samples were obtained from the United States, Italy and Spain. Nucleic acid was either cDNA or gDNA, and it came from T cells, B-cell-depleted T cells, or PBMCs.

How the authors handled the data: Researchers report that nucleated cell counts were estimated from reference gene primer amplification. Measured with immunoSEQ multiplex PCR; TCRdb has only the in-frame clones, and not every one. D and trimming come from the DNA, and the V and J calls and clone size come from that table. The sample lists some 96,000 clones, 85% occurring once. This CDR3 has 13 residues. V shed 6 bases and J 14 bases; nucleotides not matched to a gene: 10. Germline lookup yields CDR1 MNHEY and CDR2 SMNVEV (reference sequence). This receptor was identified in a man between 50 and 59 years old with active or convalescent COVID-19. The chain uses TRBV27 and TRBJ1-3; 10 bases align to TRBD1. The sample consisted of peripheral blood. CDR3: CASSRDRGSIVYF. CDR3 DNA sequence: TGTGCCAGCAGCCGGGACAGGGGAAGCATTGTATATTTT.